Following are 18 T cell receptor beta chains from one sample sequenced in a study of spatial heterogeneity in lung cancer. Study-wide results and limits: Tumor mutation count correlated with how many alpha and beta TCRs expanded intratumorally.

Each CDR3 protein gets one entry after TCRdb re-called the 5' RACE reads with MiXCR. This sample has over 10,000 distinct CDR3 sequences; about 5% occur once, and the top ten carry 36%. Regarding time point: sample taken at primary tumor resection. These receptors lack a known antigen. The sample in question was lung tumor tissue, obtained at surgery. These TCRs come from a male donor with early-stage non-small cell lung cancer.

This rearrangement joins TRBV11-2 to TRBJ2-5; weak D call: TRBD2 (5 bases). This CDR3 comprises 14 residues. Trimming took 5 bases from V and 7 from J, leaving 17 bases between them. CDR1 and CDR2 from the germline V gene are SGHAT and FQNNGV. The CDR3 nucleotides read TGTGCCAGCAGCGGTCAGTCGGGATGGGGGACCCAGTACTTC. This codes for CASSGQSGWGTQYF.

This clonotype counts as medium-sized. J is TRBJ2-3 and V is TRBV4-2; possibly TRBD2 for D (6 bases). Per the germline V gene, CDR1 is LGHNA and CDR2 is YNFKEQ. The CDR3 spans 16 residues. V lost 1 base to trimming and J lost 0 bases, with 11 bases between them. The CDR3 here is CASSQVLAASTDTQYF. CDR3 sequence (DNA): TGTGCCAGCAGCCAAGTGTTAGCGGCTAGCACAGATACGCAGTATTTT.

This clonotype was counted many times. The rearrangement links TRBV5-1 to TRBJ2-7, with D perhaps given as TRBD1 or TRBD2 (5 bases each). Germline V CDR1 and CDR2: SGHRS, YFSETQ. The CDR3 sequence is 14 residues long. V lost 4 bases to trimming and J lost 5 bases, with 16 bases between them. CDR3 region: CASSLSGTRDEQYV. The CDR3 nucleotides are TGCGCCAGCAGCCTATCCGGGACCCGGGACGAGCAGTACGTC.

This clonotype has a count of ten or more. The chain recombines TRBV5-6 with TRBJ2-7; 11 positions agree with TRBD2. CDR3 length equals 17 residues. V gave up 4 bases and J gave up 4 bases; unmatched junction bases: 13. Germline-derived CDR1 and CDR2 are SGHDT and YYEEEE. The DNA of the CDR3 is TGTGCCAGCAGCCCAAATCAACTAGCGGGAGTATCTTACGAGCAGTACGTC. Translating it yields CASSPNQLAGVSYEQYV.

This clonotype was counted many times. V is TRBV11-3 and J is TRBJ2-1; D might be TRBD2 (6 bases). The CDR3 totals 17 residues. V dropped 5 bases and J dropped 0 bases, with 17 bases sitting between them. Germline-derived CDR1 and CDR2 are SGHNT and YENEEA. CDR3 bases: TGTGCCAGCAGCCAATTCATAGCGGATTCCTCCTACAATGAGCAGTTCTTC. Protein product: CASSQFIADSSYNEQFF.

This clonotype was counted ten times or more. The V call is TRBV5-1, the J call TRBJ1-1, with D maybe TRBD1 (6 bases). The V and J ends lost 4 bases and 1 base respectively, with 14 bases between them. The CDR3 covers 15 residues. Germline V gives CDR1 SGHRS, CDR2 YFSETQ. CDR3: CASSTGHAENTEAFF. The CDR3 DNA follows: TGCGCCAGCAGCACGGGACATGCCGAGAACACTGAAGCTTTCTTT. Full variable domain (remainder filled in from reference TRBV5-1 and TRBJ1-1): KAGVTQTPRYLIKTRGQQVTLSCSPISGHRSVSWYQQTPGQGLQFLFEYFSETQRNKGNFPGRFSGRQFSNSRSEMNVSTLELGDSALYLCASSTGHAENTEAFFGQGTRLTVV.

This clonotype was picked up many times. The V and J genes are TRBV5-6 and TRBJ2-7; D uncertain. V was trimmed by 4 bases and J by 2 bases, leaving 13 bases between them. The germline gives CDR1 SGHDT, CDR2 YYEEEE. CDR3 length: 14 amino acids. The CDR3 loop reads CASSRYPVTYEQYF. The CDR3, as DNA: TGTGCCAGCAGCCGCTATCCGGTAACCTACGAGCAGTACTTC.

The sample holds many counts of this clonotype. This sequence joins TRBV5-6 and TRBJ2-2; TRBD1 matches at 10 bases. Germline V gene lookup returns CDR1 SGHDT and CDR2 YYEEEE. J was trimmed by 8 bases and V by 3 bases; bases with no gene match: 7. The CDR3 has 15 residues. CDR3 amino acids: CASSSGQGRSGELFF. CDR3 bases: TGTGCCAGCAGCTCGGGACAGGGGCGTTCGGGGGAGCTGTTTTTT.

There are many counts of this clonotype. The CDR3 region is CASSHGNGPTGELFF. In DNA form, the CDR3 reads TGCGCCAGCAGCCACGGCAACGGACCCACCGGGGAGCTGTTTTTT. This chain connects TRBV4-3 to TRBJ2-2, with D unclear. Per the germline V gene, CDR1 is LGHNA and CDR2 is YSLEER. The CDR3 totals 15 residues. The V gene lost 3 bases and the J gene lost 4 bases, with 12 bases spanning the gap.

The sample holds many counts of this clonotype. The chain carries TRBV5-1 and TRBJ1-1; 7 bases map to TRBD1. Germline V lookup: CDR1 SGHRS, CDR2 YFSETQ. This CDR3 is 16 amino acids long. With V trimmed by 4 bases and J by 0 bases, 9 bases remained unmatched. The CDR3 DNA reads as TGCGCCAGCAGCACCAGAGGCAGGGGGGTGAACACTGAAGCTTTCTTT. Amino acid sequence: CASSTRGRGVNTEAFF.

This clonotype has ten or more counts. The genes are TRBV20-1 and TRBJ1-3, with a weak D call TRBD1 (5 bases). Per the germline V gene, CDR1 is DFQATT and CDR2 is SNEGSKA (reference sequence). This CDR3 comprises 11 residues. Trimming left V 7 bases short and J 5 bases short, with 9 bases between. CDR3 protein: CSVSGRNTIYF. CDR3 nucleotide sequence: TGCAGTGTCTCGGGGCGAAACACCATATATTTT.

This clonotype was seen repeatedly, ten times or more. The rearrangement joins TRBV7-2 to TRBJ2-3, with D tentatively TRBD2 (5 bases). The CDR3 has 15 amino acids. CDR1 is SGHTA, CDR2 FQGNSA, per germline. Between the trimmed V and J ends, which lost 2 bases and 2 bases, there was a span of 11 bases. The CDR3 reads CASSLMSGPTDTQYF. The CDR3 DNA reads TGTGCCAGCAGCTTAATGAGCGGACCCACAGATACGCAGTATTTT.

This clonotype is judged large (0.1 to 1%). J is TRBJ2-7 and V is TRBV27; no firm D call. CDR3 length equals 13 residues. Germline V gives CDR1 MNHEY, CDR2 SMNVEV (reference sequence). V shed 2 bases and J shed 4 bases, with 9 bases lying between them. CDR3 nucleotide sequence: TGTGCCAGCAGTTTACTAGTCGGATACGAGCAGTACGTC. Translated, it gives CASSLLVGYEQYV.

This clonotype has only a few counts. One junction end does not reproduce the germline sequence, and a read error may be involved. J is TRBJ2-1 and V is TRBV5-6, with D unresolved. In germline, CDR1 is SGHDT, CDR2 YYEEEE. This CDR3 comprises 12 residues. CDR3 sequence reads: CVSAPVNREQFF. The CDR3, as DNA: TGTGTCAGCGCCCCAGTAAATCGGGAGCAGTTCTTC.

This clonotype was detected ten times or more. This sequence joins TRBV20-1 and TRBJ1-3; D may be TRBD1 (5 bases). Trimming took off 0 bases at V and 7 bases at J, with 16 bases between the two ends. Germline CDR1 reads DFQATT; CDR2 reads SNEGSKA (reference sequence). This CDR3 region has 15 residues. DNA of the CDR3: TGCAGTGCTAGAGAGGGGACCGGTAGAGGGAACACCATATATTTT. Protein sequence: CSAREGTGRGNTIYF.

This clonotype was recorded at least ten times. The J gene is TRBJ2-3, the V gene TRBV7-8, with unresolved D. Germline V lookup: CDR1 SGHVS, CDR2 FQNEAQ. The ends were cut back, 5 bases at V and 2 bases at J, with 11 bases in the middle. The CDR3 has 14 residues. The CDR3 reads CASSGFGDTDTQYF. The CDR3 DNA is TGTGCCAGCAGCGGTTTCGGTGACACAGATACGCAGTATTTT.

This clonotype was detected many times. The chain recombines TRBV20-1 with TRBJ2-3; D is unresolved. The CDR3 sequence is 13 residues long. Trimming removed 1 base at V and 9 bases at J, with 14 bases between. Germline CDR1 and CDR2: DFQATT and SNEGSKA (reference sequence). In nucleotides, the CDR3 is TGCAGTGCTAGAGTTGGCTTTATAGGGACGCAGTATTTT. Its protein product is CSARVGFIGTQYF.

This clonotype has at least ten counts. V usage is TRBV7-6 and J usage is TRBJ2-1; no clear D gene. The germline V and J ends were trimmed by 5 bases and 8 bases, with 13 bases remaining between them. CDR1 and CDR2 (germline): SGHVS, FNYEAQ. This CDR3 is 13 amino acids long. Here the CDR3 DNA reads TGTGCCAGCAGCACCCGGACGCTACATGAGCAGTTCTTC. It is translated as CASSTRTLHEQFF. Together with reference TRBV7-6 and TRBJ2-1, the CDR3 gives the full variable domain: GAGVSQSPRYKVTKRGQDVALRCDPISGHVSLYWYRQALGQGPEFLTYFNYEAQQDKSGLPNDRFSAERPEGSISTLTIQRTEQRDSAMYRCASSTRTLHEQFFGPGTRLTVL.